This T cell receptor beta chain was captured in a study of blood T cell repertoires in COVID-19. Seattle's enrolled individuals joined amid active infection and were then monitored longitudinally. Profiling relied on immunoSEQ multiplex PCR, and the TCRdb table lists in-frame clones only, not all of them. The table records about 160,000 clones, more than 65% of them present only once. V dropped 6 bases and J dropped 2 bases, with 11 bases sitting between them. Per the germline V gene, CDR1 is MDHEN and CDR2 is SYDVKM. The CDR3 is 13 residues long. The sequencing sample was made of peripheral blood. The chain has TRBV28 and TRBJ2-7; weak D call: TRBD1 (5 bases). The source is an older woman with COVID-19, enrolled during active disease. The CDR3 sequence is CASRPQGTYEQYF. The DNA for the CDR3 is TGTGCCAGCAGGCCCCAGGGAACCTACGAGCAGTACTTC.